The present T cell receptor beta chain was sequenced within a study of shared clonotypes between healthy human individuals. Profiled with immunoSEQ multiplex PCR; TCRdb holds only in-frame clones, not every one. The sample lists about a million clones, more than 75% seen once, with about 1.5% in the top ten. As concerns this clone: This specimen includes other DNA sequences encoding the same CDR3.

V was shortened by 0 bases and J by 2 bases, with 7 bases between the two germline ends. The CDR3 contains 14 residues. Germline V gene sequence: CDR1 SGHRS, CDR2 YFSETQ. This clonotype originated in a man in his late teens or twenties in good health. The chain joins TRBV5-1 to TRBJ2-3, with unresolved D. The specimen sequenced was memory CD4+ T cells sorted from blood. As for subset: CD45RA-negative fraction. The CDR3 coding sequence is TGCGCCAGCAGCTTGGGACCCTCCACAGATACGCAGTATTTT. Protein product: CASSLGPSTDTQYF.